The clone carrying this TCR beta chain showed up just a few times. Its specificity is unknown. The data derive from a study of beta chain features in type 1 diabetes. As for the study in general: Sorted cells examined across all samples numbered around 100 million.

Sorting that relied on CD45RO/CCR7/CD25/CD127/CD95/CD27 yielded CD4+ naive, central memory, regulatory and stem cell-like memory cells. Sorting produced populations that all topped 98% purity. Expressed TCRB transcripts were sequenced, since all the RNA that had been isolated was reverse transcribed. The assay was immunoSEQ multiplex PCR, and TCRdb's table has in-frame clones only and misses some. The sample records approximately 170,000 clones, about 7.9% being singletons. General observations from the study: Compared to healthy donors, patients appeared to have naive, central memory and Treg TCRB repertoires that were more alike. Shorter TCRB CDR3s, moderately but significantly so, marked every one of the four CD4+ subsets in Type 1 diabetes patients.

The specimen sequenced was central memory CD4+ T cells from blood. The receptor was derived from a man aged 18 to 30 with type 1 diabetes.

The CDR3 DNA sequence: TGCGCCAGCAGCGCGGACAGGGAAAACGGGGAGCTGTTTTTT. It yields the protein CASSADRENGELFF. The chain combines TRBV5-1 with TRBJ2-2, with 8 nucleotides matching TRBD1. The trim removed 4 bases at V and 7 bases at J, leaving 6 bases unmatched. In germline, CDR1 is SGHRS, CDR2 YFSETQ. The CDR3 runs to 14 residues.